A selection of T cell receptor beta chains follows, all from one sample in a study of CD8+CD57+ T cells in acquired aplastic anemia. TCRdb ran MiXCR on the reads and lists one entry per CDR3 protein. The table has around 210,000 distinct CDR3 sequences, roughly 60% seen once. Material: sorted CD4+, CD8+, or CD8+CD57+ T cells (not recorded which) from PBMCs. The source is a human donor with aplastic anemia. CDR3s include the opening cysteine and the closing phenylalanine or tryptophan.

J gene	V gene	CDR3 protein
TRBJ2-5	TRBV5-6	CASSLRRYRQETQYF
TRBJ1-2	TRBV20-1	CSARGTGGMAGGYTF
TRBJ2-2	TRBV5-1	CASSLDRANTGELFF
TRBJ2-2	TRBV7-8	CASSFSGGGNGELFF
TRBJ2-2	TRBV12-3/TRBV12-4	CASSQLGQRTGELFF
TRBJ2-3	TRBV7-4	CASSLLADSDTQYF
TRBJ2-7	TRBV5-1	CASSLWDRAEYEQYF
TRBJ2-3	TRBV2	CASSEGGQTSTDTQYF
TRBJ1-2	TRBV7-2	CASSTLTRNYGYTF
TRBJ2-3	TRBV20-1	CSATDWGHLRDTQYF
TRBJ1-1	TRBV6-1	CASSVGPLNTEAFF
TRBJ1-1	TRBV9	CASSYTDRNTEAFF
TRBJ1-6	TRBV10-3	CAISESTPPLHF
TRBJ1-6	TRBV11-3	CASSLIPGPTMPLHF
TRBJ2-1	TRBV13	CASSLGWLTNEQFF
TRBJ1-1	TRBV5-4	CASSLAGLEAFF
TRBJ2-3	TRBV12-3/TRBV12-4	CASSLIISGSTDTQYF
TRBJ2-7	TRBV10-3	CAISESGDEQYF
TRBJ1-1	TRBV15	CATSSHRGSNTEAFF
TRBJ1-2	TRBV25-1	CASSAVYGYTF
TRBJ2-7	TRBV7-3	CASSFLGPYEQYF
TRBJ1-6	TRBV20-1	CSAGFSYNSPLHF
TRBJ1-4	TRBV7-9	CASSFGGVNEKLFF
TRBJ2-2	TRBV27	CASRTGYTGELFF
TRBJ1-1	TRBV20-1	CSAGQGRLNTEAFF
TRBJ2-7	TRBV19	CASSTRTSGSVHEQYF
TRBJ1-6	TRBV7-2	CASSLQPGTNSPLHF
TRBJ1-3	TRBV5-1	CASSFGQGSGNTIYF
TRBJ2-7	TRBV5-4	CASSRDRAYEQYF
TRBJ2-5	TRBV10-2	CASSERPRDRETQYF
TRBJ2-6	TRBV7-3	CANWLGSGANVLTF
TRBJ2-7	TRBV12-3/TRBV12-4	CASGGGSYEQYF
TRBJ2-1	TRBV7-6	CASSPYRDEQFF
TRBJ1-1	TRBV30	CAWSMGGSTEAFF
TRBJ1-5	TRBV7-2	CASSFRGQPQHF
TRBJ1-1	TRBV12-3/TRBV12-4	CASGRFKGDMNTEAFF
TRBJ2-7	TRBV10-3	CATRRGYEQYF
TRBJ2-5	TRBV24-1	CATSDSQETQYF
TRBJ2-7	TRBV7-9	CASSPASDEQYF
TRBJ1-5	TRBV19	CASSIFGASNQPQHF
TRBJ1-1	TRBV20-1	CSATQTRLEAFF
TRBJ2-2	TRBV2	CASRQGVGELFF
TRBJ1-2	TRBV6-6	CASSEGNYNYGYTF
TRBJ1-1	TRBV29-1	CSVEDHRGTEAFF